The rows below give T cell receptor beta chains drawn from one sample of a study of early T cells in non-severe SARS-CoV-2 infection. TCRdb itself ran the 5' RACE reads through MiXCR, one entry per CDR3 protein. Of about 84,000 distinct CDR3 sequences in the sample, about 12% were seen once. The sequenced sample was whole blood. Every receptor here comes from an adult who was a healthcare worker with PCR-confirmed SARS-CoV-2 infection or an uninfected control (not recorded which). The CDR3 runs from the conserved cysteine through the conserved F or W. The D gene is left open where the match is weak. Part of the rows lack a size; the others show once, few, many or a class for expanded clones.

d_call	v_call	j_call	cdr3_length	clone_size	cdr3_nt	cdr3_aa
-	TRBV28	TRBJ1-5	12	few	TGTGCCAGCAGTCCCCCGAATCAGCCCCAGCATTTT	CASSPPNQPQHF
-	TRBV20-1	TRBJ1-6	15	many	TGCAGTGCTAGTCTAAAACAGGGCTGGGATTCACCCCTCCACTTT	CSASLKQGWDSPLHF
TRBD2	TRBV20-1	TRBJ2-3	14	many	TGCAGTGCAGGACTAGCGGGGGCCCAAGATACGCAGTATTTT	CSAGLAGAQDTQYF
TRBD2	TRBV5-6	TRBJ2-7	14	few	TGTGCCAGCAGCTCGGGAGGGGTAAACTCCGAGCAGTACTTC	CASSSGGVNSEQYF
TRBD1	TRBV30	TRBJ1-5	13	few	TGTGCCTGGGGACAGGGGGCTTCGCAGCCCCAGCATTTT	CAWGQGASQPQHF
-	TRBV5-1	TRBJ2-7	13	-	TGCGCCAGCAGCCCCGACAGAAACTACGAGCAGTACTTC	CASSPDRNYEQYF
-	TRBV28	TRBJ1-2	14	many	TGTGCCAGCAGTTTGCCTACAGGGCCTTATGGCTACACCTTC	CASSLPTGPYGYTF
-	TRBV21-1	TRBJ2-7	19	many	TGTGCCAGCAGCATTTTTACCTCCGTTTCCATCCCCACCTCCTACGAGCAGTACTTC	CASSIFTSVSIPTSYEQYF
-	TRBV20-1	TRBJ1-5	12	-	TGCAGTGGGAGTAGGGGAAATCAGCCCCAGCATTTT	CSGSRGNQPQHF
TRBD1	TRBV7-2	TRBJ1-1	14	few	TGTGCCAGCAGGAATACAGGGGGGAACACTGAAGCTTTCTTT	CASRNTGGNTEAFF
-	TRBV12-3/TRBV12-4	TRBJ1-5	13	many	TGTGCCAGCAGTTTTAGGGGGGATCAGCCCCAGCATTTT	CASSFRGDQPQHF
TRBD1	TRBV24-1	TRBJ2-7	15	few	TGTGCCACCAGTGACCCAGGACAGGGCCCCTACGAGCAGTACTTC	CATSDPGQGPYEQYF
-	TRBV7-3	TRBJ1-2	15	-	TGTGCCAGCAGCCCGGGAAGTACTCAGGCGGGTGGCTACACCTTC	CASSPGSTQAGGYTF
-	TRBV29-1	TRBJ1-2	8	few	TGCAGCGTTGACTACTACACCTTC	CSVDYYTF
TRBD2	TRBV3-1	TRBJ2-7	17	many	TGTGCCAGCAGCCAAGGGGGGGGCCTAGCGGGTGCCTTCGAGCAGTACTTC	CASSQGGGLAGAFEQYF
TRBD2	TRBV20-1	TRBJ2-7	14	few	TGCAGTGCTTCACTAGCGGGAGTACCCTACGAGCAGTACTTC	CSASLAGVPYEQYF
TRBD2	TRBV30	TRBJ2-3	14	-	TGTGCCTGGAGTGGGTCTAGCGGGACAGATACGCAGTATTTT	CAWSGSSGTDTQYF
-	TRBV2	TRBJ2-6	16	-	TGTGCCAGCAGTCTACAGTCTCCCTCTGGGGCCAACGTCCTGACTTTC	CASSLQSPSGANVLTF
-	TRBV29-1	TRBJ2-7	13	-	TGCAGCGTGGTCGTGGTAGTTTCCTACGAGCAGTACTTC	CSVVVVVSYEQYF
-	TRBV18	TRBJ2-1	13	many	TGTGCCAGCTCACCCGAGGCAGCCCGACAGCAGTTCTTC	CASSPEAARQQFF
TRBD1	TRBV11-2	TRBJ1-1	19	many	TGTGCCAGCAGCTCCCGGCCGACCGGGACAGGGGGCGCCGGGACAGAAGCTTTCTTT	CASSSRPTGTGGAGTEAFF
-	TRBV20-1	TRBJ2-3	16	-	TGCAGTGCTAGAGATGCAGGTTCCGGTTGGGCAGATACGCAGTATTTT	CSARDAGSGWADTQYF
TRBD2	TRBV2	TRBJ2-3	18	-	TGTGCCAGCAGTTATGGACTAGCGGGGGGAACTAGCACAGATACGCAGTATTTT	CASSYGLAGGTSTDTQYF
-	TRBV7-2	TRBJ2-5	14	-	TGTGCCAGCAGCTTAGAGCAACCCCAAGAGACCCAGTACTTC	CASSLEQPQETQYF
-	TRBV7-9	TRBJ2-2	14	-	TGTGCCAGCAGCTTCGGTCGGAACACCGGGGAGCTGTTTTTT	CASSFGRNTGELFF
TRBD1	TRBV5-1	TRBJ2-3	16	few	TGCGCCAGCAGCTTGGGGGACAGGTTCTCCACAGATACGCAGTATTTT	CASSLGDRFSTDTQYF
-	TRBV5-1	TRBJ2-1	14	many	TGCGCCAGCAGCTTGAGTAGCAGTTACAATGAGCAGTTCTTC	CASSLSSSYNEQFF
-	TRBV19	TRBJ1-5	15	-	TGTGCCTCCCGCGGGTACCTCGGAAGCAATCAGCCCCAGCATTTT	CASRGYLGSNQPQHF
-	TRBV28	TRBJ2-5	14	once	TGTGCCAGCAGTTTAAGGGGGTACCAAGAGACCCAGTACTTC	CASSLRGYQETQYF
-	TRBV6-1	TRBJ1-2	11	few	TGTGCCAGCAGTGAAGCCGGTGGCTACACCTTC	CASSEAGGYTF
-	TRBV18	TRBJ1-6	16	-	TGTGCCAGCTCACCAGCGGCAGCGATATATAATTCACCCCTCCACTTT	CASSPAAAIYNSPLHF
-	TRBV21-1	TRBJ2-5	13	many	TGTGCCACCAGGAAGCGGGTCCAAGAGACCCAGTACTTC	CATRKRVQETQYF
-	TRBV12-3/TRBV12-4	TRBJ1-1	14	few	TGTGCCAGCAGTTGGGGCGGGGTAGTCACTGAAGCTTTCTTT	CASSWGGVVTEAFF
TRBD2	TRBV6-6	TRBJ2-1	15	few	TGTGCCAGCAGACCCGACGCCGGGACTAGCAATGAGCAGTTCTTC	CASRPDAGTSNEQFF
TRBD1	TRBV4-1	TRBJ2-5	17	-	TGCGCCAGCAGCCAGAGGGGGACAGGAGGGGTTTTGGAGACCCAGTACTTC	CASSQRGTGGVLETQYF
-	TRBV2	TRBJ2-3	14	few	TGTGCCAGCAGTGAAGGGGTAGCTGAAGATACGCAGTATTTT	CASSEGVAEDTQYF
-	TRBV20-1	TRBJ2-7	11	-	TGCAGTGCTCCCGAAAGGGGAGAGCAGTACTTC	CSAPERGEQYF
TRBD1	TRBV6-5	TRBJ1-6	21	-	TGTGCCAGCAGTTTCAGGGACAGCTCGTCGGCCACTACCCCTAATAATTCACCCCTCCACTTT	CASSFRDSSSATTPNNSPLHF
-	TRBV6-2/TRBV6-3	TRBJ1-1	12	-	TGTGCCAGCCGCGGAGTAGGCACTGAAGCTTTCTTT	CASRGVGTEAFF
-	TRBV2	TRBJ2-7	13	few	TGTGCCAGCAGTGAGGGACATCCCTACGAGCAGTACTTC	CASSEGHPYEQYF
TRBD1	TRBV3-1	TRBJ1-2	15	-	TGTGCCAGCAGCAAAAATGCTCAGGGGGCAGCTGGCTACACCTTC	CASSKNAQGAAGYTF
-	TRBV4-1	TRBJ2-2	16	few	TGCGCCAGCAGCCATCTAGTGTCGCCCTTCACCGGGGAGCTGTTTTTT	CASSHLVSPFTGELFF
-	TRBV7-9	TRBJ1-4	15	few	TGTGCCAGCAGCTTAGCGCCCCGGACGGGAGAAAAACTGTTTTTT	CASSLAPRTGEKLFF